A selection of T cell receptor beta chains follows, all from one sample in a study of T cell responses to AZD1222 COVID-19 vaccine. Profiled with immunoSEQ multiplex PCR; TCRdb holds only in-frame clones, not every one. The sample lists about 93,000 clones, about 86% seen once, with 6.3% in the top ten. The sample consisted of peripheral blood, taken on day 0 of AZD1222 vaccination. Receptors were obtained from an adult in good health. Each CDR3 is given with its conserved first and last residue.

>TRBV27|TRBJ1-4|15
CASSLSPQGTEKLFF
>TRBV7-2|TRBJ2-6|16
CASSLVGGAGANVLTF
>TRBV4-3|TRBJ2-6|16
CASSQVSSSGANVLTF
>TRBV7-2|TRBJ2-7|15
CASSLEAGSSYEQYF
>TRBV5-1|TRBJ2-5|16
CASSLDLAGVGETQYF
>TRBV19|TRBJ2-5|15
CASSTQRNLQETQYF
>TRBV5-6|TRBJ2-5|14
CASSLGQIQETQYF
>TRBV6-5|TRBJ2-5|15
CASAQEDWAKETQYF
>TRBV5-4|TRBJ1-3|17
CASSPPGQGDSGNTIYF
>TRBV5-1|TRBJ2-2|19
CASSLTLAGGFKNTGELFF
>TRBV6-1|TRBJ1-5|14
CASSEQGGNQPQHF
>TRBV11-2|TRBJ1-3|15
CASTSYEGRGNTIYF
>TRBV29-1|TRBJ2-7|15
CSVETDRELSYEQYF
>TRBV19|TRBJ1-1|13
CATGTGGESEAFF
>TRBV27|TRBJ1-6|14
CASTYRGGNSPLHF
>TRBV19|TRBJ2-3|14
CASSITVSTDTQYF
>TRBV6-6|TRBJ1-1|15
CASSYSGGEYTEAFF
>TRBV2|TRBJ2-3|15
CATETSGGVTDTQYF
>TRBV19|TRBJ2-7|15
CASSTLTGMGYEQYF
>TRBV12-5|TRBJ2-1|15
CASGLTTIFFNEQFF
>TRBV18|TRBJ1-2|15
CASSPEDRANYGYTF
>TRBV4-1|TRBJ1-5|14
CASSQEEGNQPQHF
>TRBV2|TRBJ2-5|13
CASSQMGWETQYF
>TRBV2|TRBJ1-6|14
CASSERDSYSPLHF
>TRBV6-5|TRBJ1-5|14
CASRAGDAIRPQHF
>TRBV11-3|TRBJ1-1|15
CASSAPRDRNTEAFF
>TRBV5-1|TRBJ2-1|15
CATHQGHVSYNEQFF
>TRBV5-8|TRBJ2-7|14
CASSPGTGLYEQYF
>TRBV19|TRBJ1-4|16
CASTQSGAATNEKLFF
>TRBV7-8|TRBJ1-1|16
CASSKRQAKENTEAFF
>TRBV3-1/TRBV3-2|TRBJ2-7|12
CASSPGQYEQYF
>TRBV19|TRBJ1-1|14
CASSIGGANTEAFF
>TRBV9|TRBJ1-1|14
CASSVSWRNTEAFF
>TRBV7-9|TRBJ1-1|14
CASSQRQGDTEAFF
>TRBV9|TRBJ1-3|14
CASSHGQGRNTIYF
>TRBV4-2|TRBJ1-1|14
CASSQGGQSTEAFF
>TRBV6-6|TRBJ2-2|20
CASSDKLGLAGALNTGELFF
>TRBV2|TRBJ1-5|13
CASSGTGEQPQHF
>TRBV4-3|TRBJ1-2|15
CASSQDGSGGYGYTF
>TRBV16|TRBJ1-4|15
CASSQYGQPNEKLFF
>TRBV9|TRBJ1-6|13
CASSGRGDSPLHF
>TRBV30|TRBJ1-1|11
CAWSRTGDAFF
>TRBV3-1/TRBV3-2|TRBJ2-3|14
CASSPRRSTDTQYF
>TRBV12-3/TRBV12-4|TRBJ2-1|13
CASRAGEYNEQFF
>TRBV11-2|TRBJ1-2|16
CASSRSSRTGGYGYTF
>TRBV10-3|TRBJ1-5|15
CAISERGTGNQPQHF
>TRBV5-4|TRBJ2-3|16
CASSLPPTGKTDTQYF